The sequence of this TCR beta chain was determined in a study of cytomegalovirus exposure and HLA in healthy donors. The PCR contained 60 Vbeta and 13 Jbeta primers. Assay: immunoSEQ multiplex PCR; the TCRdb copy retains only in-frame clones and omits some. The profile shows 150,000 to 200,000 clones, around 78% of them singletons. This CDR3 region has 16 residues. V shed 4 bases and J 2 bases; nucleotides not matched to a gene: 11. Per germline, CDR1 SGHDT and CDR2 YYEEEE. Whole-study findings and limits: Most CMV-associated TCR beta chains appeared HLA-restricted in a later analysis. V- and J-gene trimming in TCR beta was tied to a missense DCLRE1C variant by an analysis performed later.

This clone was observed a few times. Its specificity is not known. The chain recombines TRBV5-6 with TRBJ2-7, with 8 bases fitting TRBD1. The sequenced material came from PBMCs. The sequence came from a woman in her thirties or forties in good health and CMV-seronegative. DNA for the CDR3: TGTGCCAGCAGCCCAGGGACAGGCGGCCAAACCTACGAGCAGTACTTC. Protein: CASSPGTGGQTYEQYF.